This TCR beta chain was profiled in a study of control samples from healthy donors and cancer patients. The V segment lost 5 bases and the J segment 5 bases; nucleotides outside the gene matches: 0. CDR3 length equals 15 residues. The V gene's germline CDR1 is LNHDA and CDR2 SQIVND (reference sequence). Produced via immunoSEQ multiplex PCR; TCRdb's table is partial and in-frame only. There are about 120,000 clones in the sample; around 90% occur only once, and roughly 40% lies in the top ten. V usage is TRBV19 and J usage is TRBJ2-2, with 15 bases aligning to TRBD2. Sequences were obtained from blood. This sequence originates from a man aged 50 to 59 in good health. The CDR3 protein is CASSGTSGGTGELFF. CDR3 DNA sequence: TGTGCCAGTAGTGGGACTAGCGGGGGGACCGGGGAGCTGTTTTTT.